The TCR beta chain under discussion was sequenced for a study of molecular identifiers for immune sequencing clone quantification (dated by TCRdb to between 2017 and 2018). Study-level background: For a replicate experiment, the RNA from either 20,000 or 100,000 naive CD8 T cells was divided into five aliquots, and four of those aliquots went on to sequencing. This methods study benchmarked molecular-identifier clustering-based TCR repertoire sequencing (MIDCIRS) and TCR RNA copy counting, using CD8 T cells to do so. The study at large found these results: Highly expanded clone sizes could be underestimated because identical TCR molecules may share a barcode. Without barcode sub-clustering, chimeric consensus sequences inflated TCR diversity; chimeras reached as high as 47%. Modeling indicated about 3 TCR RNA copies recovered per cell, compared with approximately 10 by digital PCR, which implies a capture efficiency of approximately 30%. Clones above 20 RNA copies held over 97% of molecules in CMV-specific effector cells but under 1% in naive cells. Spiked-in Jurkat TCR RNA (around eleven copies' worth), which is not part of the donor repertoire, was contained in the naive libraries. Spiked-in Jurkat TCR RNA equivalent to a single cell was reported to be detectable even among approximately 1 million naive CD8 T cells.

In this sample, this clonotype turned up many times. Its antigen has not been determined. No quality values exist for individual bases; no much larger clone is one base distant. Naive CD8 T cell libraries were made from roughly 18,000 to 920,000 sorted cells using 10%, 30% or 50% of purified RNA. Naive CD8 T cells were FACS-sorted as CD8+CD4-CCR7+CD45RA+ on a BD FACSAria II into RLT Plus buffer. To test detection sensitivity, Jurkat RNA equivalent to over 8 TCR copies was spiked into samples of roughly 18,000-1,000,000 naive CD8 T cells. Enrichment of CD8 T cells was done with RosetteSep CD8+ T Cell Enrichment Cocktail plus Ficoll-Paque, and ACK red cell lysis came afterward. Receptor libraries were prepared by PCR. For sequencing, an Illumina HiSeq 4000 was employed. Preparation of bulk TCR libraries followed a previously described approach, with the TCR primers listed in Table S5. Total RNA was purified with the Qiagen AllPrep DNA/RNA kit. Before any analysis, reads coming from multiple sequencing runs of the same library were combined into one pool. Under the source paper's analysis protocol: Reads were retained only if their TCR constant sequence matched exactly, and those retained reads were trimmed to 150 nt and grouped according to their 12-nt molecular barcodes. Reads in each barcode group were sub-clustered using a 15% Levenshtein threshold, and a quality-weighted consensus sequence was built for each RNA molecule. Non-functional sequences were discarded, and so were lower-count sequences lying one edit away from another sequence. Based on a fit of two negative binomial distributions, barcode sub-clusters having less than 20% of the maximum read count were discarded. TCRdb redid the processing of the public reads, applying fastp at Q25 and MiXCR, and retained in-frame beta chains. Each entry is one CDR3 protein sequence, shown with its most common DNA and genes. These V and J calls originate from TCRdb's pipeline instead of the authors' own analysis. Present in this sample are under 600,000 distinct CDR3 sequences, about 22% of which were seen just once. 0.84% of the sample is held by the ten biggest clonotypes.

As encoded in the germline V gene, CDR1 is MNHEY while CDR2 is SVGAGI. Trimming at the junction amounts to 0 bases on V and 3 bases on J, and the germline ends lie 8 bases apart. The CDR3 holds 15 amino acids from the cysteine to the phenylalanine. Only CDR3 DNA is held: 45 bases, read in frame from base 1. Recombination linked TRBV6-5 to TRBJ2-2, with no confident D gene call. The TCR was taken from a human donor in good health. Some libraries in this study had Jurkat cell RNA spiked in. Sequencing input: naive CD8+ T cells from blood, with Jurkat cell RNA spiked in. The cell subset or site label on this specimen signifies: FACS-sorted CD8+CD4-CCR7+CD45RA+ naive T cells. This receptor carries the CDR3 CASSYSVHYTGELFF. The sequenced DNA is TGTGCCAGCAGTTACTCGGTCCATTACACCGGGGAGCTGTTTTTT.